This T cell receptor (beta chain) was profiled in a study of cytomegalovirus exposure and HLA in healthy donors. As for the study in general: Earlier sequencing of 150 million to 200 million T cells yielded nearly 120 million unique TCR beta sequences.

At sampling all donors were nominally healthy, likely with unrecorded immune exposures. There are 12 residues in the CDR3. Trimming removed 8 bases from V and 6 bases from J, with 16 bases in between. Germline V CDR1 and CDR2: GTSNPN, SVGIG (reference sequence). Vbeta (60) and Jbeta (13) primers were used in the PCR. Libraries were prepared by immunoSEQ multiplex PCR; TCRdb keeps only in-frame clonotypes and omits some of them. Of about 69,000 clones in the sample, 65% to 70% were seen once. The chain uses TRBV30 and TRBJ1-1; D is perhaps TRBD1 (5 bases). The TCR comes from a male donor in good health and CMV-seropositive. Sequencing used PBMCs. This CDR3 is CAGHRLGAEAFF. The CDR3, as DNA: TGTGCCGGCCACAGGCTCGGCGCTGAAGCTTTCTTT.